The rows below give T cell receptor beta chains drawn from one sample of a study of identical twins. One entry per CDR3 protein, called by TCRdb with MiXCR from the 5' RACE reads. The sample shows 640,000 or so distinct CDR3 sequences, less than 7% of them seen only once. Sequenced material: naive T cells sorted from blood. The origin of the receptors is a man between 18 and 35 years old in good health. Both conserved end residues are part of each CDR3. Fields, in order: V gene, J gene, clone size, D gene, CDR3 DNA, CDR3 protein. D genes are given only for firm matches. A clone size is listed for some rows: how often the clone was seen (once, few, many), or a class if it is expanded.

TRBV28	TRBJ2-5	many	.	TGTGCCAGCAGTGAGGACGGGAACCAAGAGACCCAGTACTTC	CASSEDGNQETQYF
TRBV14	TRBJ2-7	.	TRBD1	TGTGCCAGCAGCGCCGGACAGGGCGACTTTCACGAGCAGTACTTC	CASSAGQGDFHEQYF
TRBV14	TRBJ2-1	few	.	TGTGCCAGCAGCCCCTTAACGAGTGAGCAGTTCTTC	CASSPLTSEQFF
TRBV9	TRBJ2-1	many	TRBD1	TGTGCCAGCAGCGTAGGGGAAGACAGGGAAGGTGAGCAGTTCTTC	CASSVGEDREGEQFF
TRBV5-1	TRBJ2-1	many	TRBD2	TGCGCCAGCAGCTCCACATCGATTAGACCGGGACTAGCGAGGAATGAGCAGTTCTTC	CASSSTSIRPGLARNEQFF
TRBV5-1	TRBJ1-1	few	.	TGCGCCAGCAGCCCGGGGGTTCTCAACGGGAACACTGAAGCTTTCTTT	CASSPGVLNGNTEAFF
TRBV11-2	TRBJ2-1	.	TRBD2	TGTGCCAGCAGCTTAGAACCAGCGGGAGGGCCCCTCTATGAGCAGTTCTTC	CASSLEPAGGPLYEQFF
TRBV5-6	TRBJ1-5	.	.	TGTGCCAGCAGTTCCTGGGGGGGCGGCAATCAGCCCCAGCATTTT	CASSSWGGGNQPQHF
TRBV12-3/TRBV12-4	TRBJ2-3	.	TRBD2	TGTGCCAGCAGTTTATTTCCGGCGGGAGTTGCAGATACGCAGTATTTT	CASSLFPAGVADTQYF
TRBV20-1	TRBJ2-3	few	.	TGCAGTGCAAGCGGGACAGCTAGCACAGATACGCAGTATTTT	CSASGTASTDTQYF
TRBV25-1	TRBJ2-5	few	.	TGTGCCAGCAGGAGCATACAAGAGACCCAGTACTTC	CASRSIQETQYF
TRBV6-5	TRBJ1-1	many	.	TGTGCCAGCAGTTACCTGGGCAGGTGGAGGCCGAACACTGAAGCTTTCTTT	CASSYLGRWRPNTEAFF
TRBV20-1	TRBJ2-6	many	.	TGCAGTGCTAGAGATCGAAGCGGCTACTCTGGGGCCAACGTCCTGACTTTC	CSARDRSGYSGANVLTF
TRBV12-3/TRBV12-4	TRBJ2-2	few	.	TGTGCCAGCAGTTTGATCCAGGGTGGCACCGGGGAGCTGTTTTTT	CASSLIQGGTGELFF
TRBV30	TRBJ2-7	few	.	TGTGCCTGGGGGGGGACAGCCTACGAGCAGTACTTC	CAWGGTAYEQYF
TRBV20-1	TRBJ2-1	.	.	TGCAGTGCTAGAGCCCAACCCGATCCCACGCACTCAATCTCCTACAATGAGCAGTTCTTC	CSARAQPDPTHSISYNEQFF
TRBV28	TRBJ2-7	few	TRBD1	TGTGCCAGCAGTAGTTTAGACAGGGGAGCGGAGTACGAGCAGTACTTC	CASSSLDRGAEYEQYF
TRBV29-1	TRBJ2-3	many	TRBD2	TGCAGCGTTGAAGTAGGGAGGGCAGATACGCAGTATTTT	CSVEVGRADTQYF
TRBV7-2	TRBJ2-3	few	.	TGTGCCAGCAGCTTAGGACTAGTTGATACGCAGTATTTT	CASSLGLVDTQYF
TRBV29-1	TRBJ2-1	many	.	TGCAGCGTTGAACCAAGCGGGTTCGGCAATGAGCAGTTCTTC	CSVEPSGFGNEQFF
TRBV20-1	TRBJ2-1	many	TRBD1	TGCAGTGTCTCACAGGGGGCAGGGGAGCAGTTCTTC	CSVSQGAGEQFF
TRBV6-1	TRBJ2-3	many	.	TGTGCCAGCAGCGAAAAGCCAGTGCGGCCTGCAGATACGCAGTATTTT	CASSEKPVRPADTQYF
TRBV29-1	TRBJ2-1	many	TRBD2	TGCAGCGTCCAGCGGGAACGGGGTGAGCAGTTCTTC	CSVQRERGEQFF
TRBV2	TRBJ2-7	few	.	TGTGCCAGCAGTGAAAAGGGGGGCCCCTACGAGCAGTACTTC	CASSEKGGPYEQYF
TRBV20-1	TRBJ2-7	few	TRBD2	TGCAGTGCTAGAGATAAATCGTTGGGAGGGATCAACCAGCAGTACTTC	CSARDKSLGGINQQYF
TRBV12-3/TRBV12-4	TRBJ2-1	.	.	TGTGCCAGCACCTCTAGGGGGTTCTCCTACAATGAGCAGTTCTTC	CASTSRGFSYNEQFF
TRBV20-1	TRBJ2-1	many	.	TGCAGTGCTTCGGACGGTCGAAATGAGCAGTTCTTC	CSASDGRNEQFF
TRBV5-1	TRBJ1-1	.	.	TGCGCCAGCAGCCGGGGGGGTACCATGAACACTGAAGCTTTCTTT	CASSRGGTMNTEAFF
TRBV6-1	TRBJ1-5	many	.	TGTGCCACCAGCAGGTCCCCAAGCAATCAGCCCCAGCATTTT	CATSRSPSNQPQHF
TRBV7-3	TRBJ2-7	many	.	TGTGCCAGCAGCTTAACAGGGGGATACGAGCAGTACTTC	CASSLTGGYEQYF
TRBV24-1	TRBJ2-3	.	.	TGTGCCACCAGTGAGCCGGGGACGGGTAATACGCAGTATTTT	CATSEPGTGNTQYF
TRBV6-5	TRBJ2-1	many	.	TGTGCCAGCAGTTACGGGGGCCTAGCGGCCCCGAGGAATGAGCAGTTCTTC	CASSYGGLAAPRNEQFF
TRBV30	TRBJ2-1	.	.	TGTGCCTGGACGAGATTAAGCAGCAATGAGCAGTTCTTC	CAWTRLSSNEQFF
TRBV9	TRBJ1-2	many	.	TGTGCCAGCAGCGTAGGGGACCGGGACACGGGCTATGGCTACACCTTC	CASSVGDRDTGYGYTF
TRBV20-1	TRBJ2-3	.	.	TGCAGTGCCCCGGACAGCCTTAGCACAGATACGCAGTATTTT	CSAPDSLSTDTQYF
TRBV28	TRBJ2-3	few	TRBD1	TGTGCCAGCGATAACCAACCCAGGACAGGACCCACAGATACGCAGTATTTT	CASDNQPRTGPTDTQYF
TRBV28	TRBJ2-7	many	.	TGTGCCAGCGGGAAAACTTTAGCTTACGAGCAGTACTTC	CASGKTLAYEQYF
TRBV20-1	TRBJ2-7	many	TRBD2	TGCAGTGCTCGAGCCGGGACTAGCACCCGAGGAGAGCAGTACTTC	CSARAGTSTRGEQYF
TRBV3-1	TRBJ1-4	few	.	TGTGCCAGCAGCCCAACTATTGTTGAAAAACTGTTTTTT	CASSPTIVEKLFF
TRBV20-1	TRBJ2-1	.	TRBD2	TGCAGTGCTAGACTAGCGGGAGGCTCCTACAATGAGCAGTTCTTC	CSARLAGGSYNEQFF
TRBV25-1	TRBJ2-1	many	.	TGTGCCTCCCTACAAACTCAAGGGACAACAAAGCAGTTCTTC	CASLQTQGTTKQFF
TRBV30	TRBJ1-4	.	.	TGTGCATGGGGTCGGAGTGAAAAACTGTTTTTT	CAWGRSEKLFF
TRBV3-1	TRBJ2-5	few	.	TGTGCCAGCAGCCAGGCTCCGGGAGTATGGGAGACCCAGTACTTC	CASSQAPGVWETQYF
TRBV25-1	TRBJ2-1	many	TRBD2	TGTGCCAGCACGGGAGGGAGAGGGAGGCGGTCCTACAATGAGCAGTTCTTC	CASTGGRGRRSYNEQFF
TRBV12-3/TRBV12-4	TRBJ1-1	.	.	TGTGCCAGCCGGGAGGGGCCGACTGAAGCTTTCTTT	CASREGPTEAFF
TRBV6-2/TRBV6-3	TRBJ2-1	few	.	TGTGCCAGCAGTTATGATGGGGCGGACCTCTACAATGAGCAGTTCTTC	CASSYDGADLYNEQFF
TRBV28	TRBJ1-6	many	.	TGTGCCAGCAGTCCTGCTGGGGGGATGCGCAATTCACCCCTCCACTTT	CASSPAGGMRNSPLHF
TRBV12-3/TRBV12-4	TRBJ1-2	.	.	TGTGCCAGCAGGGGCGCAGATGGCTACACCTTC	CASRGADGYTF
TRBV6-1	TRBJ1-1	many	.	TGTGCCAGCAATACCGGGGGACACTTGAACACTGAAGCTTTCTTT	CASNTGGHLNTEAFF
TRBV27	TRBJ2-7	many	TRBD2	TGTGCCAGCAGTTTAAAGCTAGCGGGAGGAGCCGAGCAGTACTTC	CASSLKLAGGAEQYF
TRBV5-1	TRBJ2-5	.	TRBD1	TGCGCCAGCAGCTTAGGTTCCGGGACAGGGACAGAGACCCAGTACTTC	CASSLGSGTGTETQYF
TRBV6-2/TRBV6-3	TRBJ2-1	many	.	TGTGCCAGCAGGCCGGGAGCGATCAATGAGCAGTTCTTC	CASRPGAINEQFF
TRBV27	TRBJ2-1	.	TRBD1	TGTGCCAGCAGTTTCCTCGGGACAGGGGCTTTAGGGGAGCAGTTCTTC	CASSFLGTGALGEQFF
TRBV7-3	TRBJ2-1	many	TRBD1	TGTGCCAGCAGCTTAAGGACAGGGATTAGGAATGAGCAGTTCTTC	CASSLRTGIRNEQFF
TRBV27	TRBJ2-2	many	.	TGTGCCAGCAGTGGCCGGAGGGAAACGGGGGAGCTGTTTTTT	CASSGRRETGELFF
TRBV5-6	TRBJ1-5	.	.	TGTGCCAGCAGCTTGGGTGCAGCGGGTGGTCAGCCCCAGCATTTT	CASSLGAAGGQPQHF